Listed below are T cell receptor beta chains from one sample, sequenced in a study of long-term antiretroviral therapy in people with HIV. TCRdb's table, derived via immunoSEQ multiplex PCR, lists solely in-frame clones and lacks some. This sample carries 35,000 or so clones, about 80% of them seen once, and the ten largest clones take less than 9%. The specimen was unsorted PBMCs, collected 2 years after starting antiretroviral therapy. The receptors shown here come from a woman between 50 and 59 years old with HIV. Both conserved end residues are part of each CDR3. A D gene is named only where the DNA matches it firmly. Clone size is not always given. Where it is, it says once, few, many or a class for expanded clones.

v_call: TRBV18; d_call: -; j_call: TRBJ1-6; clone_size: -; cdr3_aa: CASSPDVSNSPLHF; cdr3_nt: TGTGCCAGCTCACCAGATGTCTCGAATTCACCCCTCCACTTT
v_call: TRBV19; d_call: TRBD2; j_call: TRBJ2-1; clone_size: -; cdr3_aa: CASREASGGIYNEQFF; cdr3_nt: TGTGCCAGTAGGGAAGCTAGCGGGGGGATATACAATGAGCAGTTCTTC
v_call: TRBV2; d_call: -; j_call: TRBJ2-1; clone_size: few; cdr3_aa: CASRQATEQFF; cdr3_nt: TGTGCCAGCCGACAGGCCACTGAGCAGTTCTTC
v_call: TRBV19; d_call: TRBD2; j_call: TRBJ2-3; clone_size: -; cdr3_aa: CASSARRSGGRGADTQYF; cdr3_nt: TGTGCCAGTAGTGCCCGCCGGAGCGGGGGGAGAGGGGCAGATACGCAGTATTTT
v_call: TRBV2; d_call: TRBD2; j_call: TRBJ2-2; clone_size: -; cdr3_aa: CASTLAGGTGELFF; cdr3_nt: TGTGCCAGCACCTTAGCGGGGGGCACCGGGGAGCTGTTTTTT
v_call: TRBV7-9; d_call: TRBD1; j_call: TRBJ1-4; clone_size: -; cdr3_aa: CASSEGGEEEKLFF; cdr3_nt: TGTGCCAGCAGCGAAGGGGGCGAGGAGGAAAAACTGTTTTTT
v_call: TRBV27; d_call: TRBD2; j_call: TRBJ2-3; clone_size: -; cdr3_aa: CASSSPSGGAPDTQYF; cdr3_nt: TGTGCCAGCAGTTCCCCTAGCGGGGGGGCCCCCGATACGCAGTATTTT
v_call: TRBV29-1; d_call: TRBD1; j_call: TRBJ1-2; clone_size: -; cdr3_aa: CSPVRQGDGYTF; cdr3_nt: TGCAGCCCGGTGAGACAGGGCGACGGCTACACCTTC
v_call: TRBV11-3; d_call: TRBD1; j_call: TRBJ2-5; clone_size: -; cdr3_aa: CASSAQGAAETQYF; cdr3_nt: TGTGCCAGCAGCGCACAGGGGGCGGCGGAGACCCAGTACTTC
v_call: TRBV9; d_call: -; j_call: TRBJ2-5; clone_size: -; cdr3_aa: CASSVGGGPGETQYF; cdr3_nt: TGTGCCAGCAGCGTAGGGGGGGGCCCGGGGGAGACCCAGTACTTC
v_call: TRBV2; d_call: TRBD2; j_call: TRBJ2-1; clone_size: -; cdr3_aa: CASSGQLLAGGEEFF; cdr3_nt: TGTGCCAGCAGCGGACAATTACTAGCGGGGGGTGAGGAGTTCTTC
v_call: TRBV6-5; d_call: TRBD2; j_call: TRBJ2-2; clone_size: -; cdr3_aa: CASSYSGGPRAGELFF; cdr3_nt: TGTGCCAGCAGTTACAGCGGGGGCCCCCGTGCCGGGGAGCTGTTTTTT
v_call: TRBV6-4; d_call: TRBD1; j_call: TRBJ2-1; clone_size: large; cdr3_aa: CASSESGTGHNEQFF; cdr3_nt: TGTGCCAGCAGTGAGTCCGGGACAGGGCACAATGAGCAGTTCTTC
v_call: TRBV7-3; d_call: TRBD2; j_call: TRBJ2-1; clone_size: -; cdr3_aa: CASSSSGGAYEQFF; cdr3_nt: TGTGCCAGCAGCTCTAGCGGGGGGGCCTATGAGCAGTTCTTC
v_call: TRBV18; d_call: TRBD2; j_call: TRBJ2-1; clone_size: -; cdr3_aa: CASSPTLAGSYNEQFF; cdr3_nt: TGTGCCAGCTCACCAACACTAGCGGGATCCTACAATGAGCAGTTCTTC
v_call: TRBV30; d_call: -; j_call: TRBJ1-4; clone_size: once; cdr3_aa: CASKVPLREKLFF; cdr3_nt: TGTGCCTCGAAGGTCCCTCTCAGGGAAAAACTGTTTTTT
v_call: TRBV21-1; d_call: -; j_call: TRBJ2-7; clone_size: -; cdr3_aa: CASSKERFRGYEQYF; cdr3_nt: TGTGCCAGCAGCAAAGAACGGTTTCGGGGCTACGAGCAGTACTTC
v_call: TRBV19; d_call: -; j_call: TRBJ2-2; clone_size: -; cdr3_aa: CASSMNLGTVNTGELFF; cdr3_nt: TGTGCCAGTAGTATGAACTTAGGGACGGTGAACACCGGGGAGCTGTTTTTT
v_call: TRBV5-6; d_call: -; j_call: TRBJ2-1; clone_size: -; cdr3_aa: CASSSRRGHGWGEQFF; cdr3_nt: TGTGCCAGCAGCTCGCGGAGGGGTCATGGTTGGGGTGAGCAGTTCTTC
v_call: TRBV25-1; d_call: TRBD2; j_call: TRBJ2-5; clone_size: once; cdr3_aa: CASSQPGLEKKTQYF; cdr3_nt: TGTGCCAGCAGTCAACCGGGACTAGAAAAAAAGACCCAGTACTTC
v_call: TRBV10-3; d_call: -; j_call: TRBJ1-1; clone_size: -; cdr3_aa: CAISEDGGRNTEAFF; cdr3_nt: TGTGCCATCAGTGAAGACGGGGGGAGGAACACTGAAGCTTTCTTT
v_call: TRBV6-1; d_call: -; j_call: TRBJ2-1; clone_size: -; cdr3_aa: CASLFYNEQFF; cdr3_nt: TGTGCCAGCCTATTCTACAATGAGCAGTTCTTC
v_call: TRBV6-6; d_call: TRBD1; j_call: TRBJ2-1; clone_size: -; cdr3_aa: CASSNTGTGDNEQFF; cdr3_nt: TGTGCCAGCAGTAATACCGGGACAGGGGACAATGAGCAGTTCTTC
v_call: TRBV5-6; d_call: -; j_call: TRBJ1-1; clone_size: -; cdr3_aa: CASRSGMNTEAFF; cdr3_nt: TGTGCCAGCAGATCAGGTATGAACACTGAAGCTTTCTTT
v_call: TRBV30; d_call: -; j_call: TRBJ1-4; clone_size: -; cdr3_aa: CAWRGKKATNEKLFF; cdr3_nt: TGTGCCTGGAGAGGAAAAAAGGCCACTAATGAAAAACTGTTTTTT
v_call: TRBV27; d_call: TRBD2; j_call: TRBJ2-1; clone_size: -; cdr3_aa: CASSKLAGGLNEQFF; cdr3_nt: TGTGCCAGCAGTAAACTAGCGGGGGGACTCAATGAGCAGTTCTTC